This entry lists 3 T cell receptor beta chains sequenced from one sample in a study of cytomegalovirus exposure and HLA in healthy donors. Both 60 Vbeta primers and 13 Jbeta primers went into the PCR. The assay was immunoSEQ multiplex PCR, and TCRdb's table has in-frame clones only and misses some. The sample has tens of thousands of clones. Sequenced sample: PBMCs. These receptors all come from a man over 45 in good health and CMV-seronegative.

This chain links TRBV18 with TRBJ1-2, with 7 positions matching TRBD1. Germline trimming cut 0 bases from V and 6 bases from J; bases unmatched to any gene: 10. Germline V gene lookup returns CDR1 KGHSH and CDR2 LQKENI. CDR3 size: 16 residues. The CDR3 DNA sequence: TGTGCCAGCTCACCACCGAACAGGGGACCATCGGATGGCTACACCTTC. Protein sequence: CASSPPNRGPSDGYTF.

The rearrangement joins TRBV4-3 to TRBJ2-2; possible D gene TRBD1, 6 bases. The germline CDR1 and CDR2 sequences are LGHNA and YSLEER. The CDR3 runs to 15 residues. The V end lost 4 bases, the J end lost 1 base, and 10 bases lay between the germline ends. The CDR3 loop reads CASSLRQENTGELFF. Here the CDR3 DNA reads TGCGCCAGCAGCCTCCGACAGGAGAACACCGGGGAGCTGTTTTTT.

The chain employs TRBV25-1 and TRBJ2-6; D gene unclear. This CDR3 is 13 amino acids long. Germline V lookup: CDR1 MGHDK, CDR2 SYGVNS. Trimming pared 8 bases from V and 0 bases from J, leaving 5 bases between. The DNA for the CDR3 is TGTGCCAGCCTCGTCTCTGGGGCCAACGTCCTGACTTTC. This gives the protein CASLVSGANVLTF. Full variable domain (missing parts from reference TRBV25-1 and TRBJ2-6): EADIYQTPRYLVIGTGKKITLECSQTMGHDKMYWYQQDPGMELHLIHYSYGVNSTEKGDLSSESTVSRIRTEHFPLTLESARPSHTSQYLCASLVSGANVLTFGAGSRLTVL.